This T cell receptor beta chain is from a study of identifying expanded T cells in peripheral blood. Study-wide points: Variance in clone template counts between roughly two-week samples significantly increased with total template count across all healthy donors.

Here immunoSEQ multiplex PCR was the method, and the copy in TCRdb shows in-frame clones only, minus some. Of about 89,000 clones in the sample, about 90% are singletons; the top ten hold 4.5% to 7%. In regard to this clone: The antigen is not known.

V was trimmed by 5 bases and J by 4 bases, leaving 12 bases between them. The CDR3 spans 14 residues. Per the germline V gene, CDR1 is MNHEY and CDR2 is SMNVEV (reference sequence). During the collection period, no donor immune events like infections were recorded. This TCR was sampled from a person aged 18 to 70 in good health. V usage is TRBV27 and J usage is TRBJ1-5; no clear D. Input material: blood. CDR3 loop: CASSPRLGNQPQHF. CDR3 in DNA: TGTGCCAGCAGTCCCCGCCTCGGGAATCAGCCCCAGCATTTT.